Below, 20 T cell receptor beta chains from the same sample are listed, as sequenced in a study of blood T cells in healthy people across ages. Alongside a J-beta primer mix, a sample-barcoded 5' primer served in a second PCR lasting roughly 7 to 11 cycles. TCRdb used MiXCR to reprocess the 5' RACE reads, holding one entry per CDR3 protein. The table records 1.5 million to 1.8 million distinct CDR3 sequences, approximately 39% of them present only once. The sequenced material came from blood. The receptors derive from a woman aged 18-29 years in good health.

The chain carries TRBV20-1 and TRBJ2-1; no clear D gene. The CDR3 consists of 14 residues. Trimming removed 4 bases at V and 0 bases at J, with 10 bases between. The V gene's germline CDR1 is DFQATT and CDR2 SNEGSKA (reference sequence). Here the CDR3 reads CSAILRVSYNEQFF. CDR3 in DNA: TGCAGTGCTATACTCCGCGTCTCCTACAATGAGCAGTTCTTC.

V usage is TRBV6-6 and J usage is TRBJ2-1; the D gene is possibly TRBD2 (6 bases). Trimming took off 2 bases at V and 2 bases at J, with 7 bases between the two ends. The CDR3 sequence is 14 residues long. Germline CDR1 reads MNHNY; CDR2 reads SVGAGI (reference sequence). CDR3 residues: CASSYAGPYNEQFF. The CDR3 DNA sequence: TGTGCCAGCAGTTACGCGGGGCCCTACAATGAGCAGTTCTTC.

A note on this clonotype: A much larger clone differs by one base, so this may be a read error. The chain combines TRBV10-3 with TRBJ2-1, with D perhaps TRBD2 (5 bases). V lost 1 base and J 11 bases, leaving 9 bases between the germline ends. Germline V gives CDR1 ENHRY, CDR2 SYGVKD. This CDR3 spans 12 amino acids. The CDR3 nucleotides read TGTGCCATCAGTGAGTACGGGAATAAGCAGTTCTTC. As protein: CAISEYGNKQFF.

This clonotype was detected only a few times. The chain recombines TRBV7-2 with TRBJ2-3; the D is unclear. This CDR3 spans 13 amino acids. CDR1 is SGHTA and CDR2 is FQGNSA in the germline V gene. Trimming removed 1 base at V and 5 bases at J, with 7 bases between. The CDR3 DNA is TGTGCCAGCAGCTTAGAGCCCAGAGATACGCAGTATTTT. Its protein is CASSLEPRDTQYF.

The V gene is TRBV28, the J gene TRBJ2-5, with D possibly being TRBD2 (6 bases). This CDR3 region has 14 residues. Germline CDR1 reads MDHEN; CDR2 reads SYDVKM. Trimming took 5 bases from V and 1 from J, leaving 11 bases between them. The CDR3 DNA sequence: TGTGCCAGCAGTCCCCCGCGGGGCCAAGAGACCCAGTACTTC. Translated: CASSPPRGQETQYF.

Only one count was recorded for this clonotype. The chain carries TRBV27 and TRBJ2-1, with D uncertain. V lost 3 bases to trimming and J lost 0 bases, with 9 bases between them. In germline, CDR1 is MNHEY, CDR2 SMNVEV (reference sequence). There are 15 residues in the CDR3. CDR3 in amino acids: CASSFTSTSYNEQFF. The CDR3 nucleotides read TGTGCCAGCAGTTTTACCTCGACCTCCTACAATGAGCAGTTCTTC.

The CDR3 DNA is TGCGCCAGCAGCCAACACAGGACTGACCTTAGCAATCAGCCCCAGCATTTT. It is translated as CASSQHRTDLSNQPQHF. V is TRBV4-3 and J is TRBJ1-5; a possible D gene is TRBD1 (5 bases). Trimming cost V 2 bases and J 0 bases, with 14 bases left between them. Germline V CDR1 and CDR2: LGHNA, YSLEER. The CDR3 has 17 residues.

The V gene is TRBV15, the J gene TRBJ2-7; D remains unclear. The better agreement between TRBJ2-5 and the DNA end casts doubt on the J call. Germline V gene sequence: CDR1 LNHNV, CDR2 YYDKDF (reference sequence). CDR3 size: 14 residues. CDR3 amino acids: CATSRDRAAPTQYF. The CDR3 nucleotides read TGTGCCACCAGCAGAGATCGTGCTGCACCGACCCAGTACTTC.

The CDR3 DNA reads TGTGCCATCAGTGACGTGGGGGGGGCGCAGTATTTT. This codes for CAISDVGGAQYF. The rearrangement joins TRBV10-3 to TRBJ2-3; 7 positions agree with TRBD2. CDR3 length: 12 residues. Germline V CDR1 and CDR2: ENHRY, SYGVKD. The V gene end was trimmed by 3 bases and the J gene end by 10 bases; junction bases not matched to a gene: 4.

This clonotype was seen at least ten times. The chain couples TRBV3-1 to TRBJ2-3; TRBD1 might be the D (6 bases). CDR3 size: 14 residues. V lost 1 base and J lost 3, with 8 bases in between. Germline CDR1 and CDR2: LGHDT and YNNKEL (reference sequence). CDR3 sequence reads: CASSQVGGTDTQYF. For the CDR3, the DNA is TGTGCCAGCAGCCAAGTAGGGGGAACAGATACGCAGTATTTT.

This chain connects TRBV7-2 to TRBJ2-4; a weak D match, TRBD2 (5 bases). The end of the DNA fits TRBJ2-5 better, so the J call may be wrong. Germline V lookup: CDR1 SGHTA, CDR2 FQGNSA. CDR3 length: 15 residues. CDR3 sequence: CASSWSALAVETQYF. Written as DNA, the CDR3 is TGTGCCAGCAGCTGGAGTGCCCTAGCCGTTGAGACCCAGTACTTC.

The sample holds a few counts of this clonotype. The chain is built from TRBV24-1 and TRBJ2-3, with TRBD1 as a possible D gene (6 bases). The CDR3 has 15 amino acids. Germline V CDR1 and CDR2: KGHDR, SFDVKD. Trimming pared 0 bases from V and 5 bases from J, leaving 11 bases between. The CDR3 coding sequence is TGTGCCACCAGTGATTTGGTGGGGGCTGGAGATACGCAGTATTTT. It yields the protein CATSDLVGAGDTQYF.

The CDR3, as DNA: TGTGCCAGCAGCATCGGGACTAACAACAATGAGCAGTTCTTC. It specifies CASSIGTNNNEQFF. The chain has TRBV5-6 and TRBJ2-1; 7 bases match TRBD2. Trimming cost V 4 bases and J 5 bases; bases outside gene matches: 6. The V gene's germline CDR1 is SGHDT and CDR2 YYEEEE. CDR3 length equals 14 residues.

This clonotype was seen more than once but under ten times. The chain links TRBV5-5 to TRBJ1-4; D unclear. Germline assignment: CDR1 SGHKS and CDR2 YYEKEE (reference sequence). The V and J ends lost 0 bases and 7 bases respectively, with 7 bases between them. CDR3 length: 13 amino acids. The CDR3 sequence is CASSLAPIEKLFF. The CDR3 DNA reads as TGTGCCAGCAGCTTGGCCCCCATTGAAAAACTGTTTTTT.

CDR3: CASSPRMGTGELFF. The CDR3, as DNA: TGTGCCAGCAGCCCCCGTATGGGGACCGGGGAGCTGTTTTTT. The chain links TRBV7-2 to TRBJ2-2; D is uncertain. Trimming removed 5 bases at V and 5 bases at J, with 12 bases between. This CDR3 comprises 14 residues. Germline CDR1 is SGHTA and CDR2 is FQGNSA.

J is TRBJ2-1 and V is TRBV21-1; the table names TRBD1, a call not compared with the DNA. TRBV21-1 is flagged as a pseudogene. The CDR3 runs to 14 residues. CDR3 in DNA: TGTGCCAGCACCCTAAGGAGGGGGGGCAATGAGCAGTTCTTC. Amino acid sequence: CASTLRRGGNEQFF.

This clonotype was picked up a small number of times. The gene calls are TRBV6-6 and TRBJ2-4, with TRBD1 as a possible D gene (5 bases). V was cut by 6 bases and J by 6 bases, with 12 bases left in between. Germline V gene lookup returns CDR1 MNHNY and CDR2 SVGAGI (reference sequence). The CDR3 runs 13 residues. CDR3: CASSHGQTNIQYF. CDR3 DNA sequence: TGTGCCAGCAGCCACGGACAAACAAACATTCAGTACTTC.

As DNA, the CDR3 is TGCGCCAGCAGCTGGCGGTTAGGGGAAGAGACCCAGTACTTC. It yields the protein CASSWRLGEETQYF. This chain connects TRBV5-1 to TRBJ2-5, with D tentatively TRBD1 (5 bases). The V end was cut by 3 bases, the J end by 3 bases, with 12 bases between. Germline V gene sequence: CDR1 SGHRS, CDR2 YFSETQ. CDR3 length: 14 amino acids.

This clonotype was picked up many times. This chain uses TRBV10-1 with TRBJ2-7, with D maybe TRBD1 (6 bases). Germline V gene sequence: CDR1 WNHNN, CDR2 SYGVQD (reference sequence). The V end was cut by 6 bases, the J end by 7 bases, with 10 bases between. The length of the CDR3 is 11 residues. In DNA form, the CDR3 reads TGCGCCAGCAGGACAGGATTGGAGCAGTACTTC. Amino acids: CASRTGLEQYF.

This clonotype was detected many times. V gene TRBV10-3 combines with J gene TRBJ2-7; D is undetermined. The CDR3 is 15 amino acids. V was cut by 6 bases and J by 3 bases, with 18 bases left in between. CDR1 and CDR2 from the germline V gene are ENHRY and SYGVKD. The chain's CDR3 is CAISATDRQNYEQYF. Written as DNA, the CDR3 is TGTGCCATCAGCGCAACCGATCGACAAAACTACGAGCAGTACTTC.